This entry is about one T cell receptor beta chain. Antigen unknown. Healthy individuals who donated bone marrow served as the donors. The sample originates from a study of cytomegalovirus exposure and HLA in healthy donors. Study information: As released early, the data held 80 million to 90 million unique TCRs from HLA-typed donors.

Study-wide results and caveats: An analysis that was carried out later associated 16,000 or so TCR beta sequences with HLA alleles at 0.05 false discovery rate.

Looked up from germline, CDR1 is LNHDA and CDR2 is SQIVND (reference sequence). The CDR3 runs to 13 residues. V was cut by 0 bases and J by 9 bases, with 9 bases left in between. It was with 60 Vbeta and 13 Jbeta primers that the PCR ran. The assay was immunoSEQ multiplex PCR, and TCRdb's table has in-frame clones only and misses some. The data contain some 180,000 clones, 65% to 90% of them singletons. The rearrangement uses TRBV19 and TRBJ2-1; D is perhaps TRBD2 (6 bases). The clonotype was recovered from a girl aged 2 to 10 in good health and CMV-seropositive. Material for sequencing was PBMCs. The CDR3 sequence: CASSIEGGAEQFF. DNA of the CDR3: TGTGCCAGTAGTATAGAAGGAGGGGCTGAGCAGTTCTTC.